Sequencing of this T cell receptor beta chain was carried out in a study of T cell repertoires in cytomegalovirus infection. For the study at large: CMV infection and matching HLA type were both indicated by public TCR beta signatures.

The CDR3 has 13 amino acids. CDR1 SGHDN and CDR2 FVKESK come from the germline V gene. The germline V and J ends were trimmed by 6 bases and 3 bases, with 11 bases remaining between them. Study-wide findings and caveats: In two of eight donors, the top clonotype was HLA-C-restricted CMV-specific. Public TCR beta family frequency separated CMV-and-HLA carriers, including in an independent cohort.

A single record per CDR3 protein comes from TCRdb applying MiXCR to the reads. The table lists 510,000 or so distinct CDR3 sequences, around 27% of them singletons. As regards this clonotype: Its antigen is unknown.

Sequencing input: PBMCs. This clonotype originated in a human donor in good health (CMV status not recorded). Some clones in this sample may be carry-over from other donors' samples. The rearrangement joins TRBV14 to TRBJ1-1; D not certain. The CDR3 DNA follows: TGTGCCAGCAGGCGGACGGTATACACTGAAGCTTTCTTT. Encoded protein: CASRRTVYTEAFF.